The 13 T cell receptor beta chains reported below all come from one sample, sequenced in a study of shared clonotypes between healthy human individuals. Profiled with immunoSEQ multiplex PCR; TCRdb holds only in-frame clones, not every one. The table lists over 2 million clones, less than 95% of them singletons, with 0.3% to 0.45% in the top ten. The source material was naive CD4+ T cells from PBMCs. The subset here: CD45RA+ positively selected. The source of these receptors is a man between 18 and 29 years old in good health. Some clones in this sample may be carry-over from other donors' samples.

Note on this clone: Distinct nucleotide sequences in the sample also encode this CDR3. The chain carries TRBV29-1 and TRBJ1-1; TRBD1 might be the D (6 bases). Germline CDR1 is SQVTM and CDR2 is ANQGSEA. The CDR3 length is 13 residues. Trimming left V 3 bases short and J 1 base short, with 9 bases between. CDR3 DNA: TGCAGCGTTGACAGGGGCGGGAACACTGAAGCTTTCTTT. Encoded protein: CSVDRGGNTEAFF.

The rearrangement uses TRBV6-5 and TRBJ1-1, with 8 bases aligning to TRBD1. The CDR3 is made up of 12 amino acids. V dropped 7 bases and J dropped 8; count of bases not matched to a gene: 6. The V gene's germline CDR1 is MNHEY and CDR2 SVGAGI. The CDR3 DNA sequence: TGTGCCAGCAATACCCGGGACAGGGAAGCTTTCTTT. Its protein is CASNTRDREAFF.

The rearrangement links TRBV27 to TRBJ2-4, with 10 bases that match TRBD2. This CDR3 contains 17 residues. V was pared by 2 bases and J by 7 bases, with 11 bases of the junction left unmatched. Germline V gene data show CDR1 as MNHEY and CDR2 as SMNVEV (reference sequence). The CDR3, as DNA: TGTGCCAGCAGTTTACATACCACCCTAGCGGGAGAGAACATTCAGTACTTC. Translation gives CASSLHTTLAGENIQYF.

J is TRBJ2-7 and V is TRBV28; D tentatively fits TRBD1 or TRBD2 (5 bases each). CDR1 is MDHEN, CDR2 SYDVKM, per germline. The CDR3 has 14 amino acids. V gave up 10 bases and J gave up 3 bases, with 19 bases separating them. The CDR3 is CATVRAGSVYEQYF. CDR3 sequence (DNA): TGTGCCACCGTCAGGGCAGGGAGTGTCTACGAGCAGTACTTC.

The V call is TRBV4-3, the J call TRBJ2-1; TRBD2 might be the D (6 bases). This CDR3 has 14 residues. V shed 4 bases and J shed 6 bases, with 13 bases lying between them. The germline V gene has CDR1 LGHNA and CDR2 YSLEER. CDR3 sequence reads: CASSLTGRGNEQFF. As DNA, the CDR3 is TGCGCCAGCAGCCTCACCGGGCGGGGCAATGAGCAGTTCTTC.

V gene TRBV7-3 combines with J gene TRBJ2-3, with no clear D. The length of the CDR3 is 16 residues. Trimming took 4 bases from V and 10 from J, leaving 24 bases between them. CDR1 is SGHTA and CDR2 is FQGTGA in the germline V gene. The CDR3 loop reads CASSSTAFPGLEAQYF. For the CDR3, the DNA is TGTGCCAGCAGCTCCACAGCCTTTCCCGGTCTAGAGGCGCAGTATTTT. Full variable domain (rest looked up from reference TRBV7-3 and TRBJ2-3): GAGVSQTPSNKVTEKGKYVELRCDPISGHTALYWYRQSLGQGPEFLIYFQGTGAADDSGLPNDRFFAVRPEGSVSTLKIQRTERGDSAVYLCASSSTAFPGLEAQYFGPGTRLTVL.

The V gene is TRBV6-5, the J gene TRBJ2-7; D may be TRBD2 (5 bases). Trimming pared 0 bases from V and 9 bases from J, leaving 21 bases between. The germline gives CDR1 MNHEY, CDR2 SVGAGI. The CDR3 is made up of 16 amino acids. The CDR3 region is CASSYSRADSPVGQYF. CDR3 coding DNA: TGTGCCAGCAGTTACTCGAGGGCCGATAGCCCTGTTGGGCAGTACTTC.

With regard to this clone: Other DNA sequences in the sample encode the same CDR3. The chain combines TRBV18 with TRBJ2-1; the match to TRBD1 covers 10 bases. Germline lookup yields CDR1 KGHSH and CDR2 LQKENI. This CDR3 has 15 amino acids. Losses at the gene ends were 3 bases for V and 4 bases for J; bases not matched to a gene: 3. The CDR3 nucleotides are TGTGCCAGCTCACCGGGGACAGGGGCTTACAATGAGCAGTTCTTC. The encoded protein is CASSPGTGAYNEQFF.

J is TRBJ2-5 and V is TRBV14; no clear D gene. CDR3 length: 13 amino acids. Trimming removed 2 bases from V and 1 base from J, with 5 bases in between. From germline, CDR1 is SGHDN and CDR2 FVKESK. CDR3: CASSQLVQETQYF. The CDR3 nucleotides are TGTGCCAGCAGCCAACTGGTCCAAGAGACCCAGTACTTC.

The rearrangement uses TRBV7-2 and TRBJ1-1; perhaps TRBD1 as D (6 bases). Germline V gene data show CDR1 as SGHTA and CDR2 as FQGNSA. CDR3 length: 13 residues. Trimming removed 6 bases from V and 2 bases from J, with 10 bases in between. CDR3 amino acids: CASSAQGNTEAFF. For the CDR3, the DNA is TGTGCCAGCAGTGCACAGGGTAACACTGAAGCTTTCTTT.

This chain joins TRBV30 and TRBJ2-3, with 12 bases matching TRBD2. In germline, CDR1 is GTSNPN, CDR2 SVGIG (reference sequence). Trimming cost V 3 bases and J 6 bases; bases outside gene matches: 1. The length of the CDR3 is 13 residues. DNA of the CDR3: TGTGCCTGGAGCACTAGCGGGGGGGATACGCAGTATTTT. It is translated as CAWSTSGGDTQYF.

This clone was picked up one time. The rearrangement joins TRBV25-1 to TRBJ2-1; D is uncertain. Germline V lookup: CDR1 MGHDK, CDR2 SYGVNS. Trimming took off 3 bases at V and 8 bases at J, with 11 bases between the two ends. There are 13 residues in the CDR3. CDR3 amino acids: CASSEGSRHEQFF. The CDR3 nucleotides read TGTGCCAGCAGTGAGGGATCACGGCATGAGCAGTTCTTC.

The chain combines TRBV9 with TRBJ2-1; 10 positions agree with TRBD2. The CDR3 runs 16 residues. The V segment lost 3 bases and the J segment 5 bases; nucleotides outside the gene matches: 8. The V gene's germline CDR1 is SGDLS and CDR2 YYNGEE. As DNA, the CDR3 is TGTGCCAGCAGCGCCCATAGCGGGAGGTCAAACAATGAGCAGTTCTTC. Translated: CASSAHSGRSNNEQFF.